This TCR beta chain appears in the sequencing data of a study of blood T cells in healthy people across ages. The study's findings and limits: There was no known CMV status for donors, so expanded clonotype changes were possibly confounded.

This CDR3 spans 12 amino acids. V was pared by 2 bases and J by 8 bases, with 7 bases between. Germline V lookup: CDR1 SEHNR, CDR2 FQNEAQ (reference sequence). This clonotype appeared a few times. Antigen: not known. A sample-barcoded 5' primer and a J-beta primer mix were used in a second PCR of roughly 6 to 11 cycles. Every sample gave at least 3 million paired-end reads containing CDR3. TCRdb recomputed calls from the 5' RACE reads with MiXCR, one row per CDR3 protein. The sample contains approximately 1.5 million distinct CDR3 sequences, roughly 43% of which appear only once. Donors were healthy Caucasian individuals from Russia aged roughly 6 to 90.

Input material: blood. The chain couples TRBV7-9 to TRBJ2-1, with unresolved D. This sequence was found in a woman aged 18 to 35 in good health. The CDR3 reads CASSLQAYEQFF. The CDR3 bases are TGTGCCAGCAGCTTACAGGCCTATGAGCAGTTCTTC.